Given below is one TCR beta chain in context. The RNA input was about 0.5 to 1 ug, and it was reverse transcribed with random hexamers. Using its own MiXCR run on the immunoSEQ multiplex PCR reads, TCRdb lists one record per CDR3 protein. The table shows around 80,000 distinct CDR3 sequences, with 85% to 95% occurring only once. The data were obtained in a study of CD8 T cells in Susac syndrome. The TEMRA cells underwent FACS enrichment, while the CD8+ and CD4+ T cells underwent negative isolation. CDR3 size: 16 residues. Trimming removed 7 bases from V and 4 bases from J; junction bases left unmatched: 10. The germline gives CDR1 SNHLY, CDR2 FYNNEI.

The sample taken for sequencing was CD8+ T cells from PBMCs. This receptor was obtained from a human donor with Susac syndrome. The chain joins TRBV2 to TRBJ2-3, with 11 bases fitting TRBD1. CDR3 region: CASTRTGGAFADTQYF. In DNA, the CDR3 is TGTGCCAGCACCAGGACAGGGGGCGCATTTGCAGATACGCAGTATTTT.